What follows are 19 T cell receptor beta chains derived from one specimen sequenced in a study of Ad26.COV2.S vaccination and SARS-CoV-2 variants. This sample's treatment: 15 to 20 received Ad26.COV2.S at low or high dose, single or two shots; about 5 received placebo; per-sample allocation not given. The samples date from day 63 after the first vaccine or placebo injection. Some clones are missing from TCRdb's copy, which holds only in-frame ones; the method was immunoSEQ multiplex PCR. The sample has about 260,000 clones, around nine tenths seen once; the top ten hold 2.9%. This specimen was peripheral blood, taken in a trial of Ad26.COV2.S vaccine versus placebo. The receptors here all came from a person between 18 and 60 years old who received the Ad26.COV2.S COVID-19 vaccine or a placebo.

The chain couples TRBV25-1 to TRBJ1-6, with D hard to call. The CDR3 covers 15 residues. V was pared by 6 bases and J by 10 bases, with 19 bases between. CDR1 is MGHDK and CDR2 is SYGVNS in the germline V gene. The CDR3 nucleotides read TGTGCCAGCAGAGAAAACAGATTTGGGGAGTCACCCCTCCACTTT. Translation gives CASRENRFGESPLHF.

The chain carries TRBV5-1 and TRBJ2-1, with TRBD2 matching 7 bases. There are 15 residues in the CDR3. Germline lookup yields CDR1 SGHRS and CDR2 YFSETQ. The V segment lost 4 bases and the J segment 2 bases; nucleotides outside the gene matches: 6. CDR3 sequence reads: CASSRGGRAYNEQFF. The DNA of the CDR3 is TGCGCCAGCAGCCGCGGTGGGAGGGCCTACAATGAGCAGTTCTTC.

V usage is TRBV19 and J usage is TRBJ2-7, with no clear D. The CDR3 is made up of 13 amino acids. CDR1 LNHDA and CDR2 SQIVND come from the germline V gene (reference sequence). Deletions cut 5 bases from V and 2 bases from J, with 10 bases between. DNA of the CDR3: TGTGCCAGTAGTCCCGACGAGGCCTACGAGCAGTACTTC. Protein: CASSPDEAYEQYF.

There are a few counts of this clone. The chain links TRBV6-5 to TRBJ1-2; no clear D gene. Germline loops: CDR1 MNHEY, CDR2 SVGAGI. The CDR3 runs to 13 residues. Trimming removed 3 bases at V and 7 bases at J, with 12 bases between. CDR3 DNA: TGTGCCAGCAGTTATTCGGCCACTCGTGGCTACACCTTC. This codes for CASSYSATRGYTF.

V gene TRBV4-1 combines with J gene TRBJ2-3; 10 nucleotides match TRBD2. The CDR3 runs 17 residues. Germline V gene lookup returns CDR1 MGHRA and CDR2 YSYEKL. The V segment lost 4 bases and the J segment 1 base; nucleotides outside the gene matches: 8. This chain's CDR3 is CASSLYPGTSGTDTQYF. CDR3 in DNA: TGCGCCAGCAGCCTTTACCCCGGGACTAGCGGCACAGATACGCAGTATTTT.

V gene TRBV3-1 (or the pseudogene TRBV3-2) combines with J gene TRBJ1-2; perhaps TRBD1 as D (5 bases). Germline lookup yields CDR1 LGHDT and CDR2 YNNKEL (reference sequence). Trimming pared 0 bases from V and 4 bases from J, leaving 12 bases between. The CDR3 spans 15 residues. The CDR3 coding sequence is TGTGCCAGCAGCCAAGAGAGCAGGGCAGCCTATGGCTACACCTTC. Its translation is CASSQESRAAYGYTF.

The chain uses TRBV2 and TRBJ1-4; no reliable D call. The CDR3 has 12 residues. With 6 bases removed from V and 5 bases from J, the gap between germline ends came to 7 bases. Per germline, CDR1 SNHLY and CDR2 FYNNEI. CDR3 sequence: CASSGANEKLFF. DNA for the CDR3: TGTGCCAGCAGCGGAGCAAATGAAAAACTGTTTTTT.

The rearrangement uses TRBV7-6 and TRBJ2-3, with TRBD2 matching over 7 bases. Germline assignment: CDR1 SGHVS and CDR2 FNYEAQ. CDR3 length equals 18 residues. Trimming took 3 bases from V and 5 from J; bases not matched to a gene: 17. CDR3 residues: CASSLAGGSGPRGDTQYF. In nucleotides, the CDR3 is TGTGCCAGCAGCTTGGCCGGGGGTAGCGGGCCCCGGGGAGATACGCAGTATTTT.

The gene calls are TRBV24-1 and TRBJ2-3; 9 bases are a match to TRBD1. Germline CDR1 KGHDR, CDR2 SFDVKD. The CDR3 spans 13 residues. The trim removed 9 bases at V and 2 bases at J, leaving 2 bases unmatched. DNA for the CDR3: TGTGCCACCGGGACAGGGAACACAGATACGCAGTATTTT. Translating gives CATGTGNTDTQYF.

The J gene is TRBJ1-1, the V gene TRBV2; possibly TRBD1 for D (5 bases). The germline gives CDR1 SNHLY, CDR2 FYNNEI. The CDR3 spans 11 residues. The V end lost 10 bases, the J end lost 7 bases, and 13 bases lay between the germline ends. Here the CDR3 reads CAMGEGSEAFF. The CDR3 coding sequence is TGTGCCATGGGGGAGGGGAGTGAAGCTTTCTTT.

The rearrangement uses TRBV4-3 and TRBJ1-2; TRBD1 matches 8 bases. The V segment lost 4 bases and the J segment 0 bases; nucleotides outside the gene matches: 4. CDR1 is LGHNA, CDR2 YSLEER, per germline. The CDR3 has 15 amino acids. Here the CDR3 DNA reads TGCGCCAGCAGCCTAGGGACAGGAGCTAACTATGGCTACACCTTC. This codes for CASSLGTGANYGYTF.

The chain uses TRBV6-2 or TRBV6-3 and TRBJ2-1, with a tentative D call TRBD1 (6 bases). The length of the CDR3 is 15 residues. The germline V gene encodes CDR1 MNHEY and CDR2 SVGEGT. Deletions cut 2 bases from V and 4 bases from J, with 12 bases between. CDR3 amino acids: CASSYPPGQYNEQFF. DNA for the CDR3: TGTGCCAGCAGTTACCCCCCTGGACAGTACAATGAGCAGTTCTTC.

This clone was counted only a few times. V is TRBV2 and J is TRBJ1-1; D may be TRBD1 (5 bases). Germline CDR1 SNHLY, CDR2 FYNNEI. CDR3 length equals 13 residues. Trimming removed 11 bases from V and 3 bases from J, with 16 bases in between. The DNA of the CDR3 is TGTGCCCTAAAGGGGCGAGAGTACACTGAAGCTTTCTTT. This sequence encodes CALKGREYTEAFF.

The rearrangement uses TRBV23-1 and TRBJ1-5; D not certain. TRBV23-1 is recorded as an ORF, its role being uncertain. V gave up 0 bases and J gave up 0 bases, with 15 bases separating them. This CDR3 is built from 18 residues. The CDR3 DNA sequence: TGCGCCAGCAGTCAATCCGGGAAATCCTCTTATAGCAATCAGCCCCAGCATTTT. This codes for CASSQSGKSSYSNQPQHF.

This clone was seen a few times. The chain carries TRBV3-1 (or the pseudogene TRBV3-2) and TRBJ1-6; D not certain. Germline V CDR1 and CDR2: LGHDT, YNNKEL (reference sequence). Trimming took 1 base from V and 9 from J, leaving 16 bases between them. The CDR3 contains 16 residues. Here the CDR3 DNA reads TGTGCCAGCAGCCAAGGTGCCACTTTGAGGCTTTCACCCCTCCACTTT. Translating it yields CASSQGATLRLSPLHF.

This chain connects TRBV6-2 or TRBV6-3 to TRBJ2-1; no clear D gene. The germline CDR1 and CDR2 sequences are MNHEY and SVGEGT. V lost 2 bases and J lost 0, with 8 bases in between. This CDR3 region has 15 residues. The CDR3 loop reads CASSYGRSSYNEQFF. The CDR3 nucleotides are TGTGCCAGCAGTTACGGCCGGAGCTCCTACAATGAGCAGTTCTTC.

CDR3 sequence (DNA): TGCAGCGTTGCACCGGGCCCTGTCGCTTTCTTT. Its translation: CSVAPGPVAFF. The chain uses TRBV29-1 and TRBJ1-1; the D is unclear. Germline assignment: CDR1 SQVTM and CDR2 ANQGSEA. CDR3 length: 11 amino acids. Deletions cut 4 bases from V and 11 bases from J, with 14 bases between.

The chain couples TRBV11-1 to TRBJ2-5, with 7 nucleotides matching TRBD1. Trimming removed 3 bases from V and 4 bases from J; junction bases left unmatched: 8. Germline-derived CDR1 and CDR2 are SGHAT and FQDESV (reference sequence). The CDR3 contains 15 residues. CDR3 in amino acids: CASSLDRIPGETQYF. The CDR3 DNA reads as TGTGCCAGCAGCTTGGACAGGATTCCCGGAGAGACCCAGTACTTC.

The chain employs TRBV5-6 and TRBJ2-1; TRBD2 aligns across 10 bases. The J segment lost 8 bases and the V segment lost 4 bases, leaving 9 bases of the junction unmatched. The CDR3 runs to 15 residues. Germline V gene lookup returns CDR1 SGHDT and CDR2 YYEEEE. The CDR3 loop reads CASSPYSGGAHEQFF. The CDR3 coding sequence is TGTGCCAGCAGCCCATACAGCGGGGGGGCCCATGAGCAGTTCTTC.